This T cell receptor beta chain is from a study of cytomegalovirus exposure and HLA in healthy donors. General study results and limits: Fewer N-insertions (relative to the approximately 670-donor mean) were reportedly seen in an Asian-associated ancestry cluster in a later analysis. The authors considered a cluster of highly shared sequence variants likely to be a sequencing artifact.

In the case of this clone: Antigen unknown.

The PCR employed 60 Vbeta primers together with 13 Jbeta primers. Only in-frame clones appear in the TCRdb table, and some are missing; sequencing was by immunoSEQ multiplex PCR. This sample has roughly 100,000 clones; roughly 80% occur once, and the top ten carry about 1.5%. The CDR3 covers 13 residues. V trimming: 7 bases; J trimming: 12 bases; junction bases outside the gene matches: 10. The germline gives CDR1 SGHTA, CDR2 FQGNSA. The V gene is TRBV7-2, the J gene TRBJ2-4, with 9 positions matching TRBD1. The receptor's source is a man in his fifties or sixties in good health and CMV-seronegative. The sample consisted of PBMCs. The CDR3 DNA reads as TGTGCCAGCACCTCGGGACAGGGTCGTCGTCAGTACTTC. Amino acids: CASTSGQGRRQYF. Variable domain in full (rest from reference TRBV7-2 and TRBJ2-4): GAGVSQSPSNKVTEKGKDVELRCDPISGHTALYWYRQSLGQGLEFLIYFQGNSAPDKSGLPSDRFSAERTGGSVSTLTIQRTQQEDSAVYLCASTSGQGRRQYFGAGTRLSVL.